This T cell receptor beta chain appears in the sequencing data of a study of CD8 T cells in Susac syndrome. Reverse transcription of about 0.5 to 1 ug RNA used random hexamers. The method of amplification for TCR beta CDR3 was immunoSEQ multiplex PCR, covering 54 Vbeta and 13 Jbeta. TCRdb passed the immunoSEQ multiplex PCR reads through MiXCR, listing each CDR3 protein once. This sample has around 160,000 distinct CDR3 sequences, with around 94% found just once. The CDR3 contains 12 residues. Germline CDR1 and CDR2: SGHRS and YFSETQ. Trimming took 1 base from V and 6 from J, leaving 6 bases between them. Sequencing of TCR beta covered CD8+ and CD4+ T cells obtained from blood. Healthy donors matched for age and sex were used as controls. The authors negatively isolated CD8+ and CD4+ T cells and FACS-enriched TEMRA cells.

The chain links TRBV5-1 to TRBJ2-3; D is uncertain. The sequenced sample consisted of CD4+ T cells from PBMCs. The source of this sequence is a human donor in good health. The CDR3 spells CASSLTSDTQYF. The CDR3 bases are TGCGCCAGCAGCTTGACTTCGGATACGCAGTATTTT.